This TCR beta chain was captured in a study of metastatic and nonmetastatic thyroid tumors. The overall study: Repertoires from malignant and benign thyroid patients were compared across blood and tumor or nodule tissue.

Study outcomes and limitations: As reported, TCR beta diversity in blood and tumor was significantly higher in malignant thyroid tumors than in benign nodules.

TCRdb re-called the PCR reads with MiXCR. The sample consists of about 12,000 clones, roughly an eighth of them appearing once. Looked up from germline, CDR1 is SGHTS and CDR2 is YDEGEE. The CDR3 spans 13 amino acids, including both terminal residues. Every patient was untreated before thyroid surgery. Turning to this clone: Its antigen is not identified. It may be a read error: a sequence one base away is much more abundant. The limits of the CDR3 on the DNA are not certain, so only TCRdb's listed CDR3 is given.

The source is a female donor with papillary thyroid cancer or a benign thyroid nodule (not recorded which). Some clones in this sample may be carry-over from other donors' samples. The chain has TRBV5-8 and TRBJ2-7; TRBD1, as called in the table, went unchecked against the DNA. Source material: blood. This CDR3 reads CASSFGAGTHQDF.